The clone carrying this T cell receptor (beta chain) was counted only a few times. Its target is unknown. Trimming removed 3 bases at V and 4 bases at J, with 5 bases between. Germline CDR1 is DFQATT and CDR2 is SNEGSKA (reference sequence). CDR3 length: 11 amino acids. Via MiXCR, TCRdb re-called the 5' RACE reads, giving one row per CDR3 protein. The sample contains about 1.7 million distinct CDR3 sequences, roughly 35% of which appear only once. The sample comes from a study of identical twins. Study-wide results and caveats: Cord blood's abundant beta clonotypes had fewer insertions, unlike memory repertoires. Interpretation of the results relied on cross-sectional statistical analysis and not on following the same donors. Zero-insertion analyses might be partly confounded by invariant T cells like MAIT and iNKT.

The sequencing sample was made of cord blood. This receptor was obtained from a newborn girl in good health. The chain has TRBV20-1 and TRBJ2-3; D call uncertain. CDR3 in DNA: TGCAGTGCTAGCCATGCAGATACGCAGTATTTT. Its translation is CSASHADTQYF.